This T cell receptor beta chain was identified in a study of T cells in Graves' hyperthyroidism and ophthalmopathy. With regard to this clonotype: Being one base from a much bigger clone, this may be a read error.

Patients aged 18 to 65 with hyperthyroidism were newly diagnosed, with duration under 2 months. TCR beta CDR3 sequences were amplified from RNA transcripts. The HTBI primer set served for first-round RT-PCR of the TCR CDR3. MiXCR was run by TCRdb on the multiplex PCR reads, yielding one entry per CDR3 protein. The sample lists about 400,000 distinct CDR3 sequences, approximately 13% occurring once. The CDR3 runs to 14 residues. With 4 bases removed from V and 3 bases from J, the gap between germline ends came to 12 bases. This sequence was found in a young woman with Graves' hyperthyroidism. Sequencing used blood. The chain carries TRBV12-3 or TRBV12-4 and TRBJ1-1; D is undetermined. The CDR3 here is CASSYSAEDTEAFF. The CDR3 bases are TGTGCCAGCAGTTACTCCGCCGAGGACACTGAAGCTTTCTTT.